The next 21 T cell receptor beta chains were all read from a single sample in a study of patients and donors after allogeneic stem cell transplantation (dated by TCRdb to 2018 to 2021). The library was produced with RT-PCR. Sequencing instrument: NextSeq 550. TCRdb ran its own pipeline on the public reads, namely fastp trimming at Q25 and MiXCR clone calling, and kept in-frame beta chains. Rows merge per CDR3 protein into single entries with the most common DNA and genes. For this sample the table gives fewer than 500,000 distinct CDR3 sequences, of which roughly 16% were detected only once. The ten largest clones represent 7% to 7.5% of the sample. Sequences were obtained from blood, either unsorted or a sorted T cell fraction (not recorded which). Source of these receptors: a human donor who was either an allogeneic HSCT recipient or a stem cell or donor lymphocyte infusion donor (not recorded which). It is not recorded whose cells these are; they may come from a transplant donor.

Only a few counts were recorded for this clonotype. The rearrangement links TRBV29-1 to TRBJ2-5, with 14 bases matching TRBD2. The germline CDR1 and CDR2 sequences are SQVTM and ANQGSEA. The CDR3 spans 15 residues. V dropped 4 bases and J dropped 5; count of bases not matched to a gene: 6. The CDR3 bases are TGCAGCGTTGCCGGGACTAGCGGGAGAGGCGAGACCCAGTACTTC. Residues: CSVAGTSGRGETQYF. Looking up the rest from reference TRBV29-1 and TRBJ2-5 gives the full variable domain: SAVISQKPSRDICQRGTSLTIQCQVDSQVTMMFWYRQQPGQSLTLIATANQGSEATYESGFVIDKFPISRPNLTFSTLTVSNMSPEDSSIYLCSVAGTSGRGETQYFGPGTRLLVL.

This clonotype was seen only a few times. This chain links TRBV5-6 with TRBJ2-4, with a weak D call TRBD1 (6 bases). Germline CDR1 is SGHDT and CDR2 is YYEEEE. CDR3 size: 14 residues. V was pared by 0 bases and J by 6 bases, with 10 bases between. The CDR3 region has the DNA TGTGCCAGCAGCTTGGGTCAGGGGATAAACATTCAGTACTTC. Protein product: CASSLGQGINIQYF.

The V and J genes are TRBV12-3 or TRBV12-4 and TRBJ2-3, with D possibly TRBD2 on 6 matching bases. This CDR3 spans 16 amino acids. V shed 5 bases and J shed 1 base, with 16 bases lying between them. The CDR3 nucleotides are TGTGCCAGCAGTATCCCTGGAGGGACCGGCACAGATACGCAGTATTTT. This translates into CASSIPGGTGTDTQYF.

Only one count was recorded for this clonotype. The junction shows a germline mismatch at one end, possibly a read error. The chain combines TRBV20-1 with TRBJ2-7, with D possibly matching TRBD2 (5 bases). CDR3 size: 15 residues. Germline V gene sequence: CDR1 DFQATT, CDR2 SNEGSKA (reference sequence). DNA for the CDR3: TGCAGTGCTAGACTCGGCGGGTCAAGCTCCTTCGAGCAGTACTTC. This codes for CSARLGGSSSFEQYF.

This clonotype has just a few counts. The chain combines TRBV6-2 or TRBV6-3 with TRBJ2-1; 10 nucleotides match TRBD2. V dropped 9 bases and J dropped 8; count of bases not matched to a gene: 10. The CDR3 totals 14 residues. The germline V gene encodes CDR1 MNHEY and CDR2 SVGEGT. Here the CDR3 reads CASRTAGGYHEQFF. For the CDR3, the DNA is TGTGCCAGTCGGACAGCGGGGGGGTACCATGAGCAGTTCTTC.

The chain carries TRBV7-2 and TRBJ2-7, with D possibly matching TRBD2 (6 bases). Germline values: CDR1 SGHTA, CDR2 FQGNSA. This CDR3 spans 15 amino acids. Trimming took off 5 bases at V and 1 base at J, with 15 bases between the two ends. The CDR3 region has the DNA TGTGCCAGCAGCCCTAGGCGGGGCCATTCCTACGAGCAGTACTTC. Translation gives CASSPRRGHSYEQYF.

The rearrangement uses TRBV24-1 and TRBJ2-1, with D tentatively TRBD1 or TRBD2 (7 bases each). Between the trimmed V and J ends, which lost 7 bases and 2 bases, there was a span of 14 bases. CDR3 size: 15 residues. CDR1 is KGHDR, CDR2 SFDVKD, per germline. The CDR3 region has the DNA TGTGCCACCAGGGGTCCAGGGGGGGCCTACAATGAGCAGTTCTTC. Its protein product is CATRGPGGAYNEQFF.

In its sample, this clonotype was seen a few times. This sequence joins TRBV5-1 and TRBJ1-3; TRBD1 matches 7 bases. The V segment lost 1 base and the J segment 8 bases; nucleotides outside the gene matches: 9. Germline CDR1 SGHRS, CDR2 YFSETQ. This CDR3 spans 15 amino acids. The CDR3 region has the DNA TGCGCCAGCAGCTTGTTCCCGGGACAGATGGACACCATATATTTT. Translating gives CASSLFPGQMDTIYF.

This clonotype was seen ten or more times. The chain has TRBV20-1 and TRBJ2-1, with 7 bases matching TRBD1. The CDR3 is made up of 13 amino acids. The germline CDR1 and CDR2 sequences are DFQATT and SNEGSKA (reference sequence). V gave up 6 bases and J gave up 6 bases; unmatched junction bases: 8. For the CDR3, the DNA is TGCAGTGCCCGACAGGGAAGTTTCAATGAGCAGTTCTTC. Encoded protein: CSARQGSFNEQFF.

This clonotype showed up just a few times. V and J are TRBV12-3 or TRBV12-4 and TRBJ1-1; D is undetermined. CDR3 length equals 16 residues. Trimming removed 2 bases from V and 6 bases from J, with 19 bases in between. CDR3 protein: CASSLKGSGRLAEAFF. The CDR3 DNA sequence: TGTGCCAGCAGTTTAAAAGGTTCCGGGAGATTGGCTGAAGCTTTCTTT.

V usage is TRBV4-1 and J usage is TRBJ1-6; 7 bases are a match to TRBD1. The V gene end was trimmed by 4 bases and the J gene end by 6 bases; junction bases not matched to a gene: 9. CDR1 is MGHRA and CDR2 is YSYEKL in the germline V gene. This CDR3 is 16 amino acids long. The CDR3 spells CASSLKGAVANSPLHF. CDR3 sequence (DNA): TGCGCCAGCAGCCTCAAGGGGGCAGTTGCTAATTCACCCCTCCACTTT.

The V gene is TRBV29-1, the J gene TRBJ2-5; D ambiguous. Germline values: CDR1 SQVTM, CDR2 ANQGSEA. Trimming removed 4 bases from V and 5 bases from J, with 11 bases in between. The CDR3 spans 12 residues. DNA of the CDR3: TGCAGCGTTGGTGTTGGGGTGGAGACCCAGTACTTC. Residues: CSVGVGVETQYF.

The V and J genes are TRBV6-5 and TRBJ2-3; tentatively, D is TRBD2 (6 bases). Germline values: CDR1 MNHEY, CDR2 SVGAGI. This CDR3 has 14 residues. Trimming took 1 base from V and 2 from J, leaving 7 bases between them. CDR3 in DNA: TGTGCCAGCAGTTACTGGGGGGTCACAGATACGCAGTATTTT. It codes for CASSYWGVTDTQYF.

This clonotype was seen a handful of times. V gene TRBV4-1 combines with J gene TRBJ1-1, with 11 bases matching TRBD1. Germline-derived CDR1 and CDR2 are MGHRA and YSYEKL. There are 18 residues in the CDR3. The V gene end was trimmed by 0 bases and the J gene end by 0 bases; junction bases not matched to a gene: 6. CDR3 sequence reads: CASSQDVGTGGMNTEAFF. The DNA of the CDR3 is TGCGCCAGCAGCCAAGATGTGGGGACAGGGGGAATGAACACTGAAGCTTTCTTT.

There are many counts of this clonotype. This chain joins TRBV29-1 and TRBJ2-1; D is tentatively TRBD1 or TRBD2 (6 bases each). With 6 bases removed from V and 4 bases from J, the gap between germline ends came to 22 bases. Germline V lookup: CDR1 SQVTM, CDR2 ANQGSEA. The CDR3 spans 16 residues. CDR3 in amino acids: CSVALGGMRAYNEQFF. The CDR3 bases are TGCAGCGTCGCCCTAGGGGGGATGAGGGCTTACAATGAGCAGTTCTTC.

This clonotype was recorded a few times. The V and J genes are TRBV28 and TRBJ2-7, with D perhaps matching TRBD1 (5 bases). Germline assignment: CDR1 MDHEN and CDR2 SYDVKM. V shed 9 bases and J shed 3 bases, with 21 bases lying between them. This CDR3 region has 15 residues. Here the CDR3 reads CASVLTKGNYYEQYF. The CDR3 region has the DNA TGTGCCAGTGTACTCACAAAGGGGAATTACTACGAGCAGTACTTC.

This clonotype has at least ten counts. V gene TRBV9 combines with J gene TRBJ1-1; unclear D gene. The CDR3 extends over 13 amino acids. V lost 2 bases to trimming and J lost 4 bases, with 9 bases between them. Germline values: CDR1 SGDLS, CDR2 YYNGEE. The CDR3 bases are TGTGCCAGCAGCGTGGCGGGCAGCACTGAAGCTTTCTTT. This gives the protein CASSVAGSTEAFF.

This clonotype was counted a few times. The chain has TRBV20-1 and TRBJ2-4, with D possibly being TRBD2 (5 bases). Germline V gene lookup returns CDR1 DFQATT and CDR2 SNEGSKA (reference sequence). V lost 0 bases to trimming and J lost 0 bases, with 9 bases between them. The CDR3 spans 15 residues. CDR3 DNA: TGCAGTGCTAGAGATCCCCGGGGAGCCAAAAACATTCAGTACTTC. It translates to CSARDPRGAKNIQYF.

Comments on this clonotype: The final CDR3 position lacks the conserved phenylalanine or tryptophan, pointing to a likely read error. The chain employs TRBV7-3 and TRBJ1-2; 8 bases are a match to TRBD1. J lost 8 bases, V lost 2 bases, and 10 bases had no gene match. This CDR3 contains 15 residues. Germline-derived CDR1 and CDR2 are SGHTA and FQGTGA. The CDR3 loop is CASSLGTRGLEGYTS. CDR3 DNA: TGTGCCAGCAGCTTAGGAACCAGGGGGCTGGAGGGCTACACCTCC.

The V gene is TRBV29-1, the J gene TRBJ2-5; D tentatively fits TRBD1 or TRBD2 (5 bases each). The germline V and J ends were trimmed by 7 bases and 2 bases, with 14 bases remaining between them. Germline V gene data show CDR1 as SQVTM and CDR2 as ANQGSEA. CDR3 length: 13 residues. CDR3 nucleotide sequence: TGCAGCGCTCGTCGGGACCTGCAAGAGACCCAGTACTTC. Its protein product is CSARRDLQETQYF. The full variable domain, in which reference TRBV29-1 and TRBJ2-5 provide the parts outside the CDR3, is SAVISQKPSRDICQRGTSLTIQCQVDSQVTMMFWYRQQPGQSLTLIATANQGSEATYESGFVIDKFPISRPNLTFSTLTVSNMSPEDSSIYLCSARRDLQETQYFGPGTRLLVL.

A few counts support this clonotype. The chain has TRBV7-2 and TRBJ2-2; D gene uncertain. Per the germline V gene, CDR1 is SGHTA and CDR2 is FQGNSA. This CDR3 region has 15 residues. V dropped 3 bases and J dropped 5 bases, with 13 bases sitting between them. The chain's CDR3 is CASSFRTPRTGELFF. The CDR3 bases are TGTGCCAGCAGCTTCCGGACCCCTCGTACCGGGGAGCTGTTTTTT.